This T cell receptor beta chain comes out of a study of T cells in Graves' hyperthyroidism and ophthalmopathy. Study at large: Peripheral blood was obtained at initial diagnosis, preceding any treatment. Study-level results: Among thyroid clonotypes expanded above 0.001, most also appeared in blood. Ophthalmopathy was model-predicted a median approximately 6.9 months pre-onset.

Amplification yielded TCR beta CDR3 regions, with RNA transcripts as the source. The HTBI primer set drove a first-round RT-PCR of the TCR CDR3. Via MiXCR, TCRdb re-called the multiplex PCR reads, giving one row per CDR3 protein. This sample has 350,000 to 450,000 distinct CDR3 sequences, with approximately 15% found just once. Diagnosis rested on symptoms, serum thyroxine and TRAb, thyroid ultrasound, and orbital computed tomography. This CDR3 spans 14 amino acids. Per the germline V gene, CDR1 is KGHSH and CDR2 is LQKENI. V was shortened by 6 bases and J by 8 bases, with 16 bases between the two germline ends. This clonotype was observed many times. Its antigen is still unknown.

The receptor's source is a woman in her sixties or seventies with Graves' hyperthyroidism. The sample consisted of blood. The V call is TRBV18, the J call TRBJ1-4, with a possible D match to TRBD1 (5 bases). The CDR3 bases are TGTGCCAGCTCTGGGGGAGAGTTTAGCGAAAAACTGTTTTTT. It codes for CASSGGEFSEKLFF.